This TCR beta chain was recovered during a study of radiotherapy plus CTLA-4 blockade in lung cancer. General observations from the study: Alongside interferon-beta, early blood T cell clone dynamics were reportedly the best predictor of response.

Germline V gene sequence: CDR1 SGHVS, CDR2 FNYEAQ. V lost 5 bases, J lost 10 bases, and 18 bases lay in between. This CDR3 contains 14 residues. This clone has a single count. Its cognate antigen is unknown. Profiling relied on immunoSEQ multiplex PCR, and the TCRdb table lists in-frame clones only, not all of them. The sample consists of about 91,000 clones, around 72% of them appearing once. The receptor's source is a human donor with non-small cell lung cancer that progressed on radiotherapy plus ipilimumab. The sample was peripheral blood, taken from a patient treated with radiotherapy plus ipilimumab. This chain connects TRBV7-6 to TRBJ2-1; TRBD2 might be the D (6 bases). The CDR3 nucleotides read TGTGCCAGCAGCGCTAGGGACGGGCGGGACGAGCAGTTCTTC. Residues: CASSARDGRDEQFF.